The rows below give T cell receptor beta chains drawn from one sample of a study of cytomegalovirus exposure and HLA in healthy donors. Here immunoSEQ multiplex PCR was the method, and the copy in TCRdb shows in-frame clones only, minus some. This sample's table reports 100,000 to 150,000 clones. Sequencing was done on a sample of PBMCs. The source of these receptors is a man between 25 and 39 years old in good health and CMV-seronegative. Each CDR3 is given with its conserved first and last residue. Fields, in order: J gene, D gene, V gene, CDR3 DNA, CDR3 protein. A D gene is named only where the DNA matches it firmly.

TRBJ1-2 | NA | TRBV28 | TGTGCCAGCAGTTTAGGGACATCTACATTGGCTTATGGCTACACCTTC | CASSLGTSTLAYGYTF
TRBJ2-5 | NA | TRBV28 | TGTGCCAGCAGCCGATTGGTCACTTACCAAGAGACCCAGTACTTC | CASSRLVTYQETQYF
TRBJ1-5 | NA | TRBV7-9 | TGTGCCAGCAGCCTGAATTCGGGGGGCGACGGCAATCAGCCCCAGCATTTT | CASSLNSGGDGNQPQHF
TRBJ2-5 | TRBD2 | TRBV28 | TGTGCCAGCACGGGAGGGATAACCGTAGAGACCCAGTACTTC | CASTGGITVETQYF
TRBJ2-2 | NA | TRBV7-3 | TGTGCCAGCAGCTTTAGAGGGCCTCCCGGGGAGCTGTTTTTT | CASSFRGPPGELFF
TRBJ2-5 | NA | TRBV6-5 | TGTGCCAGCAGTTACTCCAGGGTCCAAGAGACCCAGTACTTC | CASSYSRVQETQYF
TRBJ2-7 | TRBD2 | TRBV29-1 | TGCAGCACCATGGGCGGGAGCAATTACGAGCAGTACTTC | CSTMGGSNYEQYF
TRBJ2-3 | TRBD2 | TRBV14 | TGTGCCAGCAGCCACGGGACTAGCAGAACAGATACGCAGTATTTT | CASSHGTSRTDTQYF
TRBJ1-2 | NA | TRBV11-2 | TGTGCCAGCAGCTTTCATACGGACAGACCGATCTATGGCTACACCTTC | CASSFHTDRPIYGYTF
TRBJ1-6 | NA | TRBV19 | TGTGCCAGTAGTGGGGCTAATTCACCCCTCCACTTT | CASSGANSPLHF
TRBJ2-1 | NA | TRBV2 | TGTGCCAGCAGTGGACTCGTCAATGAGCAGTTCTTC | CASSGLVNEQFF
TRBJ1-1 | TRBD1 | TRBV6-5 | TGTGCCAGCAGTAGGGGGCTTAAGGGGAGCACTGAAGCTTTCTTT | CASSRGLKGSTEAFF
TRBJ2-3 | TRBD2 | TRBV29-1 | TGCAGCTCCCGGGGACTAGCGGAAAGCACAGATACGCAGTATTTT | CSSRGLAESTDTQYF
TRBJ1-2 | TRBD1 | TRBV5-1 | TGCGCCAGCAGCTTTAACACCGGGACAGGGGGCAAGGGCTACACCTTC | CASSFNTGTGGKGYTF
TRBJ2-3 | TRBD2 | TRBV7-2 | TGTGCCAGCAGCTTAGCCCCTAGCGGGGGCACAGATACGCAGTATTTT | CASSLAPSGGTDTQYF
TRBJ2-7 | NA | TRBV27 | TGTGCCAGCAGTTTAAGGGCGGGAATCTACGAGCAGTACTTC | CASSLRAGIYEQYF
TRBJ2-7 | NA | TRBV7-2 | TGTGCCAGCAGCTTAGCGGGTCGGGCCTACGAGCAGTACTTC | CASSLAGRAYEQYF
TRBJ2-3 | TRBD1 | TRBV10-3 | TGTGCCATCACTGGGACAGGCCCTTACACAGATACGCAGTATTTT | CAITGTGPYTDTQYF
TRBJ2-7 | TRBD1 | TRBV30 | TGTGCCTGGCGGGACAGGGGACCCTACGAGCAGTACTTC | CAWRDRGPYEQYF
TRBJ1-3 | TRBD1 | TRBV2 | TGTGCCAGCAGTGAAGGGACAGGCAGTTACTTCTCTGGAAACACCATATATTTT | CASSEGTGSYFSGNTIYF
TRBJ1-2 | NA | TRBV7-9 | TGTGCCAGCAGCTTACTGGGGGCGCCTGGCTACACCTTC | CASSLLGAPGYTF
TRBJ1-1 | TRBD1 | TRBV4-3 | TGCGCCAGCAGCTACAGGGGGGGTCCCGCTTTGAACACTGAAGCTTTCTTT | CASSYRGGPALNTEAFF
TRBJ2-1 | NA | TRBV20-1 | TGCAGTGCCTTAAATCGCAATGAGCAGTTCTTC | CSALNRNEQFF
TRBJ1-5 | NA | TRBV27 | TGTGCCAGCAGTCTAACAGGAGGGAGGGGTCAGCCCCAGCATTTT | CASSLTGGRGQPQHF
TRBJ2-7 | NA | TRBV6-1 | TGTGCCAGCAGTGATGGGGCCAGCCCAAAGTACTTC | CASSDGASPKYF
TRBJ2-7 | TRBD1 | TRBV27 | TGTGCCAGCAGTTGGGGACAGGGGGCAAGCGAGCAGTACTTC | CASSWGQGASEQYF
TRBJ1-1 | NA | TRBV19 | TGTGCCAGTAGCGGGGGTACTGAAGCTTTCTTT | CASSGGTEAFF
TRBJ2-1 | TRBD1 | TRBV9 | TGTGCCAGCAGCGTAGGAGGCAGGGGGCTATACAATGAGCAGTTCTTC | CASSVGGRGLYNEQFF
TRBJ1-2 | NA | TRBV15 | TGTGCCACCAGCAGAGATAGGCAGGGCGACTACACCTTC | CATSRDRQGDYTF
TRBJ2-7 | TRBD2 | TRBV28 | TGTGCCAGCAGTTTTGTTCAGCTAGCGGGAGGCGAGCAGTACTTC | CASSFVQLAGGEQYF
TRBJ2-7 | TRBD2 | TRBV6-5 | TGTGCCAGCAGCAAACAGGGACTAGCGCTTTACGAGCAGTACTTC | CASSKQGLALYEQYF
TRBJ2-1 | NA | TRBV5-6 | TGTGCCAGCAGCCATGACAGTAAAGGTCACGGTGAGCAGTTCTTC | CASSHDSKGHGEQFF
TRBJ1-1 | TRBD1 | TRBV2 | TGTGCCAGCACGACAGGGTACGGCGGTGAAGCTCTCTTT | CASTTGYGGEALF
TRBJ2-7 | NA | TRBV7-9 | TGTGCCAGCAGCTTACAGGGCGGCGAGCAGTACTTC | CASSLQGGEQYF
TRBJ2-1 | TRBD2 | TRBV19 | TGTGCCAGTAGTATAGGGCCGGGACTAGCGCTGCATGAGCAGTTCTTC | CASSIGPGLALHEQFF
TRBJ1-1 | NA | TRBV5-5 | TGTGCCAGCAGCGGACAGCCGAACACTGAAGCTTTCTTT | CASSGQPNTEAFF
TRBJ1-2 | TRBD1 | TRBV27 | TGTGCCAGCAGGGGGACAGTCTATGGCTACACCTTC | CASRGTVYGYTF